This T cell receptor (beta chain) was captured in a study of blood T cell repertoires in COVID-19. Across the study: Spain, Italy and the United States supplied samples that represented acute and convalescent COVID-19.

Trimming left V 5 bases short and J 1 base short, with 10 bases between. The CDR3 runs to 14 residues. The germline CDR1 and CDR2 sequences are LNHDA and SQIVND (reference sequence). The protocol was immunoSEQ multiplex PCR, while the TCRdb copy is restricted to in-frame clones and leaves out a portion. The sample holds 200,000 to 250,000 clones; more than 75% are singletons and the top ten take 2.9%. The sequence derives from a man aged 50 to 60 who had recovered from COVID-19. The chain has TRBV19 and TRBJ2-3; a weak D match, TRBD1 (5 bases). The sample comprised peripheral blood. The CDR3 bases are TGTGCCAGTAGTGTGACAGTTGGCACAGATACGCAGTATTTT. The encoded protein is CASSVTVGTDTQYF.